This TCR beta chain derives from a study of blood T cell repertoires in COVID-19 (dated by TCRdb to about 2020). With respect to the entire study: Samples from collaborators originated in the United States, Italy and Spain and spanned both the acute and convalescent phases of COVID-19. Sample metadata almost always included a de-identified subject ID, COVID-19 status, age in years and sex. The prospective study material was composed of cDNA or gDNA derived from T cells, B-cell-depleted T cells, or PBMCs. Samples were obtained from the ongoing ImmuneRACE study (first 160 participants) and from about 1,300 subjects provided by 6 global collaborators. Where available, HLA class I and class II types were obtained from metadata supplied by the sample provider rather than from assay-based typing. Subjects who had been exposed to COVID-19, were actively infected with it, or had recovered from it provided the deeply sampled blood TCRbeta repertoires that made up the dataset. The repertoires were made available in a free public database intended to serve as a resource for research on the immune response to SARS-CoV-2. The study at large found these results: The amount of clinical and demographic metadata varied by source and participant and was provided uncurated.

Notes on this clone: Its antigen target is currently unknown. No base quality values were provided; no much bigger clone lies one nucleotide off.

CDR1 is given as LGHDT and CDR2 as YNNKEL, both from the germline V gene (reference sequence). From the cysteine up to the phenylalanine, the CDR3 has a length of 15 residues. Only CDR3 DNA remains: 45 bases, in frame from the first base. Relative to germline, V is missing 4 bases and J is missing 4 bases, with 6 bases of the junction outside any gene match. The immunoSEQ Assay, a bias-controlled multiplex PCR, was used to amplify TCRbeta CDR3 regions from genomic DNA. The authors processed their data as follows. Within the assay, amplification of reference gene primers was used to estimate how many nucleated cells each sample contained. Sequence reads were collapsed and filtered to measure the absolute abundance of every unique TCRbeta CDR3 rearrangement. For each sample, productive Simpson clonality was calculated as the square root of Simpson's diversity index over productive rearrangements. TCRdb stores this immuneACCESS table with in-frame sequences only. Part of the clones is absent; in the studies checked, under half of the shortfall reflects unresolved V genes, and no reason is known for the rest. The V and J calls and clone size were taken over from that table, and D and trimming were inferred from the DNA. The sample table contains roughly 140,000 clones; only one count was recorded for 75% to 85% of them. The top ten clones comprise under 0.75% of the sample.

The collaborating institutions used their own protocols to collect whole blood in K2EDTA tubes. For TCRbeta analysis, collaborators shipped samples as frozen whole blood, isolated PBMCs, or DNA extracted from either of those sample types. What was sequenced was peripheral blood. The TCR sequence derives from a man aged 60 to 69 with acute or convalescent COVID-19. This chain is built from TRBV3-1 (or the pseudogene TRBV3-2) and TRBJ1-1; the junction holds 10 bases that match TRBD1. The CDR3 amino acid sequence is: CASSPTGQGSTEAFF. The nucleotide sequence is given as TGTGCCAGCAGCCCAACGGGACAGGGGAGCACTGAAGCTTTCTTT.